This T cell receptor beta chain was found in a study of blood T cell repertoires in COVID-19. Background on the study: T cells, B-cell-depleted T cells, or PBMCs supplied cDNA or gDNA.

The CDR3 has 13 amino acids. With V trimmed by 4 bases and J by 4 bases, 3 bases remained unmatched. Germline assignment: CDR1 GTSNPN and CDR2 SVGIG (reference sequence). Authors' analysis steps: Counts of nucleated cells, estimated from reference gene primer amplification, were obtained. Only in-frame clones appear in the TCRdb table, and some are missing; sequencing was by immunoSEQ multiplex PCR. V and J calls plus clone size are reproduced from that table; the DNA served to infer D and trimming. The table lists about 330,000 clones, approximately 82% of them singletons. This clone is medium-sized within its sample.

This receptor was taken from a woman aged 45-60 years with acute or convalescent COVID-19. The sample taken for sequencing was peripheral blood. The chain recombines TRBV30 with TRBJ2-1; TRBD1 aligns across 8 bases. CDR3 region: CAWKGQGYNEQFF. The DNA of the CDR3 is TGTGCCTGGAAAGGACAGGGATACAATGAGCAGTTCTTC.